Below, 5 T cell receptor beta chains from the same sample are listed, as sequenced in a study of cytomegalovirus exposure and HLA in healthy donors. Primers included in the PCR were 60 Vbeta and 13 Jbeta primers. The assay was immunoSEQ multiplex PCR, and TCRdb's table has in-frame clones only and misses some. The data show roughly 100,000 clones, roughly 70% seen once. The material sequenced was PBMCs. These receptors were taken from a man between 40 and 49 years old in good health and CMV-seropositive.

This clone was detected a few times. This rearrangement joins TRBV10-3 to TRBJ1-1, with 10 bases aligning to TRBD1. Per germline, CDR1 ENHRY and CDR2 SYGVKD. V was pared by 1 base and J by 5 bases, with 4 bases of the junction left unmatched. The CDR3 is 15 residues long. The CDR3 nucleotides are TGTGCCATCAGTGAGTGGGGGACAGGGGCTACTGAAGCTTTCTTT. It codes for CAISEWGTGATEAFF.

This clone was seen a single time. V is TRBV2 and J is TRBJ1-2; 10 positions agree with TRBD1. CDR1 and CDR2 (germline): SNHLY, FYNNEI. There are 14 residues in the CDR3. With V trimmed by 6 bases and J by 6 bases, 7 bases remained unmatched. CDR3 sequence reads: CASSQRQGADGYTF. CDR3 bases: TGTGCCAGCAGCCAACGACAGGGGGCGGATGGCTACACCTTC. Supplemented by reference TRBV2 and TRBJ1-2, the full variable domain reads EPEVTQTPSHQVTQMGQEVILRCVPISNHLYFYWYRQILGQKVEFLVSFYNNEISEKSEIFDDQFSVERPDGSNFTLKIRSTKLEDSAMYFCASSQRQGADGYTFGSGTRLTVV.

The CDR3 nucleotides are TGTGCCAGCAGTTTAACCTCGGACACCGGGGAGCTGTTTTTT. This translates into CASSLTSDTGELFF. The chain couples TRBV27 to TRBJ2-2; no clear D gene. CDR3 length: 14 residues. The ends were cut back, 2 bases at V and 3 bases at J, with 7 bases in the middle. Germline values: CDR1 MNHEY, CDR2 SMNVEV (reference sequence).

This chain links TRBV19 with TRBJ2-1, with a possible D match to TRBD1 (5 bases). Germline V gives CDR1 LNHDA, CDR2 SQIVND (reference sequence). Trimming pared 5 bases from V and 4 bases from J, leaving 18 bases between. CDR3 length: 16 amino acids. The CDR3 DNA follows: TGTGCCAGTAGTTACCAGGGATCCCCGGAATACAATGAGCAGTTCTTC. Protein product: CASSYQGSPEYNEQFF.

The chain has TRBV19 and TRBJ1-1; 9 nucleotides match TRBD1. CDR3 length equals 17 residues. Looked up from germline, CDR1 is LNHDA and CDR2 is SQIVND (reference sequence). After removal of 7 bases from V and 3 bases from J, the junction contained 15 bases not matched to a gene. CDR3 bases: TGTGCCAGTACCTCGGGAGGGACAGGGTGGGCGGACACTGAAGCTTTCTTT. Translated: CASTSGGTGWADTEAFF.